What follows are 9 T cell receptor beta chains derived from one specimen sequenced in a study of neoadjuvant nivolumab and ipilimumab in lung cancer. Method: immunoSEQ multiplex PCR; TCRdb's copy keeps in-frame clones and lacks some. Of some 8,100 clones in the sample, around 79% are singletons; the top ten hold 5.5% to 7.5%. Material: adjacent normal lung tissue, obtained after neoadjuvant nivolumab, alone or with ipilimumab, at or shortly before surgery. These receptors originate from an adult with non-small cell lung cancer.

The V gene is TRBV5-1, the J gene TRBJ2-7; D remains unclear. This CDR3 has 17 amino acids. Germline-derived CDR1 and CDR2 are SGHRS and YFSETQ. V lost 1 base and J 1 base, leaving 18 bases between the germline ends. CDR3 in DNA: TGCGCCAGCAGCTTGTGGCCAGGCTCCTCACCATCCTACGAGCAGTACTTC. Protein sequence: CASSLWPGSSPSYEQYF.

This clone appeared once. The rearrangement joins TRBV5-6 to TRBJ1-5, with TRBD1 identical over 7 bases. Looked up from germline, CDR1 is SGHDT and CDR2 is YYEEEE. The length of the CDR3 is 14 residues. V gave up 4 bases and J gave up 4 bases; unmatched junction bases: 5. CDR3 sequence reads: CASSTGTANQPQHF. CDR3 in DNA: TGTGCCAGCAGCACAGGGACAGCTAATCAGCCCCAGCATTTT.

V and J are TRBV6-5 and TRBJ1-5; 10 nucleotides align to TRBD1. Germline values: CDR1 MNHEY, CDR2 SVGAGI. The CDR3 length is 15 residues. The V segment lost 4 bases and the J segment 6 bases; nucleotides outside the gene matches: 6. For the CDR3, the DNA is TGTGCCAGCAGTTCGGGACAGGGGTTTCGTCAGCCCCAGCATTTT. Protein sequence: CASSSGQGFRQPQHF.

This chain connects TRBV6-1 to TRBJ2-7; D gene ambiguous. CDR3 length: 12 residues. V was shortened by 6 bases and J by 3 bases, with 9 bases between the two germline ends. Looked up from germline, CDR1 is MNHNS and CDR2 is SASEGT. CDR3 DNA sequence: TGTGCCAGCAGCGGTGGTTTCTACGAGCAGTACTTC. Residues: CASSGGFYEQYF.

By proportion, this clone is medium-sized. V usage is TRBV27 and J usage is TRBJ2-6; TRBD1 or TRBD2 may be the D gene (5 bases each). This CDR3 has 14 amino acids. Germline assignment: CDR1 MNHEY and CDR2 SMNVEV (reference sequence). The V end was cut by 5 bases, the J end by 8 bases, with 13 bases between. DNA for the CDR3: TGTGCCAGCAGTACCGGTGGGGGACCCAACGTCCTGACTTTC. Protein sequence: CASSTGGGPNVLTF.

The V gene is TRBV2, the J gene TRBJ1-5; D not resolved. Trimming removed 6 bases from V and 5 bases from J, with 14 bases in between. Per germline, CDR1 SNHLY and CDR2 FYNNEI. This CDR3 spans 14 amino acids. CDR3: CASRPDGFDQPQHF. For the CDR3, the DNA is TGTGCCAGCAGGCCTGACGGGTTTGATCAGCCCCAGCATTTT. The variable domain in full, with the rest retrieved from reference TRBV2 and TRBJ1-5, is EPEVTQTPSHQVTQMGQEVILRCVPISNHLYFYWYRQILGQKVEFLVSFYNNEISEKSEIFDDQFSVERPDGSNFTLKIRSTKLEDSAMYFCASRPDGFDQPQHFGDGTRLSIL.

The V gene is TRBV7-8, the J gene TRBJ1-3; no clear D. This CDR3 spans 14 amino acids. The germline gives CDR1 SGHVS, CDR2 FQNEAQ. V lost 2 bases and J lost 0, with 5 bases in between. CDR3 protein: CASSLFGSGNTIYF. The CDR3 region has the DNA TGTGCCAGCAGCTTATTCGGCTCTGGAAACACCATATATTTT.

This clone was seen a handful of times. The V gene is TRBV9, the J gene TRBJ2-3; no definite D call. The V end was cut by 0 bases, the J end by 2 bases, with 7 bases between. CDR1 SGDLS and CDR2 YYNGEE come from the germline V gene. The CDR3 extends over 14 amino acids. The CDR3 DNA reads TGTGCCAGCAGCGTAGCTACGTTCACAGATACGCAGTATTTT. Its translation is CASSVATFTDTQYF.

This clone was observed once. The V and J genes are TRBV16 and TRBJ2-7; 10 bases map to TRBD1. Trimming removed 6 bases from V and 5 bases from J; junction bases left unmatched: 16. Germline CDR1 reads KGHSY; CDR2 reads FQNENV. CDR3 size: 17 residues. CDR3 coding DNA: TGTGCCAGCAGTTTCAAACGTATAGGGACAGGGGATAACGAGCAGTACTTC. The encoded protein is CASSFKRIGTGDNEQYF.